This T cell receptor beta chain comes out of a study of blood T cells in healthy people across ages. Overall study results and limits: Across the age range, TCR beta diversity per million T cells fell in a roughly linear way.

Next came a second PCR, run for roughly 6 to 11 cycles, which used a sample-barcoded 5' primer along with a J-beta primer mix. TCRdb recomputed calls from the 5' RACE reads with MiXCR, one row per CDR3 protein. The table records 600,000 to 1,000,000 distinct CDR3 sequences, roughly 25% of them present only once. Germline values: CDR1 MRHNA, CDR2 SNTAGT. Trimming removed 2 bases from V and 6 bases from J; junction bases left unmatched: 5. The CDR3 covers 14 residues. In regard to this clonotype: Its antigen is not identified.

This sample was also put to use in a study of T cells of mothers and their children. That study reports: Mothers and children who were related shared slightly more overlap than unrelated pairs, but not significantly more. Not a single persistent microchimeric T cell clone was detected.

The sequence came from a boy younger than 18 in good health. What was sequenced was blood. V is TRBV6-4 and J is TRBJ1-1, with TRBD1 matching over 8 bases. CDR3 coding DNA: TGTGCCAGCAGTGACGGACAGGGAGGGTCTGAAGCTTTCTTT. Translated: CASSDGQGGSEAFF.